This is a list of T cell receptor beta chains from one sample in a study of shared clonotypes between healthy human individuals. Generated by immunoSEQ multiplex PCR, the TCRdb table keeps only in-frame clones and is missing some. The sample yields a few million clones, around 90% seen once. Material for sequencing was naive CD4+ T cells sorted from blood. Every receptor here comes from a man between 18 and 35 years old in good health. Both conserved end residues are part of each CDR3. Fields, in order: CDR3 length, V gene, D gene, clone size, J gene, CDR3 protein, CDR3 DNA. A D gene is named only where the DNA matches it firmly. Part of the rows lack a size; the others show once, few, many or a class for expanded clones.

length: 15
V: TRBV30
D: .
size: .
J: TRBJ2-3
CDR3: CAWSAGAPQTDTQYF
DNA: TGTGCCTGGAGTGCCGGAGCCCCACAGACAGATACGCAGTATTTT

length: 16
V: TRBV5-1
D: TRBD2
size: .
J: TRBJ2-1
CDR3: CASSLQTSGTHNEQFF
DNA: TGCGCCAGCAGCTTACAGACTAGCGGGACTCACAATGAGCAGTTCTTC

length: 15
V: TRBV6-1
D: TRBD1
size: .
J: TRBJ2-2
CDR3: CASRDNRGTSGELFF
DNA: TGTGCCAGCAGAGACAACAGGGGAACGTCCGGGGAGCTGTTTTTT

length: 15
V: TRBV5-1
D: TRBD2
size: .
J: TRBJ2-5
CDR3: CASSLAGGRQETQYF
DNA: TGCGCCAGCAGCTTAGCGGGAGGGCGCCAAGAGACCCAGTACTTC

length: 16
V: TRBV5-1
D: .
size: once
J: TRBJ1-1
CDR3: CASKKAGEESGPRAFF
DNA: TGCGCCAGCAAGAAAGCAGGGGAAGAGAGTGGGCCACGGGCTTTCTTT

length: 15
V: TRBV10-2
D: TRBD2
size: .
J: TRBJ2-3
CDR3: CASSLLAGQTDTQYF
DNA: TGCGCCAGCAGTCTATTAGCGGGACAAACAGATACGCAGTATTTT

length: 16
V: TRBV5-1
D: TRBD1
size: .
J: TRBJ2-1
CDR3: CASSLRADRAGNEQFF
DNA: TGCGCCAGCAGCTTGCGGGCGGACAGGGCGGGCAATGAGCAGTTCTTC

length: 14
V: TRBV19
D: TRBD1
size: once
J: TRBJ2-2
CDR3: CASSWTGNTGELFF
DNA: TGTGCCAGTAGTTGGACAGGGAACACCGGGGAGCTGTTTTTT

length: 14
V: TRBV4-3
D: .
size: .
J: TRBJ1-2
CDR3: CASSQALGFSGYTF
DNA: TGCGCCAGCAGCCAAGCGCTGGGGTTCTCTGGCTACACCTTC

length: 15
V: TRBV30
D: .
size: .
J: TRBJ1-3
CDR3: CAWSRDISSGNTIYF
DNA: TGTGCCTGGAGTAGGGACATCAGCTCTGGAAACACCATATATTTT

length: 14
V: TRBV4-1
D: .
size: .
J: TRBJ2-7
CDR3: CASSHLAGDYEQYF
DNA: TGCGCCAGCAGCCACCTAGCAGGAGACTACGAGCAGTACTTC

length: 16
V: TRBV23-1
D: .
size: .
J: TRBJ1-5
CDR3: CASSQSTPQGDQPQHF
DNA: TGCGCCAGCAGCCAAAGCACCCCGCAGGGAGATCAGCCCCAGCATTTT

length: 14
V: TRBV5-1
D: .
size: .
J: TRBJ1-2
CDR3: CASSLDGQGEGYTF
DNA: TGCGCCAGCAGCTTGGATGGTCAGGGAGAGGGCTACACCTTC

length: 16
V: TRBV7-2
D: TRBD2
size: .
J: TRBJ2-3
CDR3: CASSILAGVSTDTQYF
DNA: TGTGCCAGCAGCATATTAGCGGGAGTGAGCACAGATACGCAGTATTTT

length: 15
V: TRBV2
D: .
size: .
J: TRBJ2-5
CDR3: CASSKLLGTEETQYF
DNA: TGTGCCAGCAGCAAATTACTTGGGACTGAGGAGACCCAGTACTTC

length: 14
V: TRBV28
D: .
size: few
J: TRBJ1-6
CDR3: CASSFWQGESPLHF
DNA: TGTGCCAGCAGTTTCTGGCAGGGTGAATCACCCCTCCACTTT

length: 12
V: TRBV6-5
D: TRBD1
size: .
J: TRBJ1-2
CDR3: CASSWDRDGYTF
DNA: TGTGCCAGCAGTTGGGACAGGGACGGCTACACCTTC

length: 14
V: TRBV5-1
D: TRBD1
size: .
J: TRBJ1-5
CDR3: CASSPDRGAQPQHF
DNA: TGCGCCAGCAGCCCGGACAGGGGGGCTCAGCCCCAGCATTTT

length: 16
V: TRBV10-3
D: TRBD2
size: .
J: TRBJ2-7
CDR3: CAISEGTSVSSYEQYF
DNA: TGTGCCATCAGTGAGGGGACTAGCGTTAGCTCCTACGAGCAGTACTTC

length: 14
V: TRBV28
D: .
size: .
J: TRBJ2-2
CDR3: CASSLQGSAGELFF
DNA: TGTGCCAGCAGCTTACAGGGTAGCGCCGGGGAGCTGTTTTTT

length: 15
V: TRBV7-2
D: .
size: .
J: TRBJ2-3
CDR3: CASSLDRTSVDTQYF
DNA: TGTGCCAGCAGCCTAGACAGGACTTCAGTGGATACGCAGTATTTT

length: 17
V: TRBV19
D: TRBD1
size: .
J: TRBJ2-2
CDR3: CASSKFLDRVSSGELFF
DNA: TGTGCCAGTAGTAAATTTTTGGACAGGGTAAGCTCCGGGGAGCTGTTTTTT

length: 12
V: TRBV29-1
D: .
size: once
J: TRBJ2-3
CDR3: CSVEGNTDTQYF
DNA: TGCAGCGTTGAGGGAAACACAGATACGCAGTATTTT

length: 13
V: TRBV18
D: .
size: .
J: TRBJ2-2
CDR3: CAGLIPNTGELFF
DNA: TGTGCCGGCCTCATACCTAACACCGGGGAGCTGTTTTTT

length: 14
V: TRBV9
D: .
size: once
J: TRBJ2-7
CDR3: CASSVGPYSNEQYF
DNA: TGTGCCAGCAGCGTAGGACCATACTCGAACGAGCAGTACTTC

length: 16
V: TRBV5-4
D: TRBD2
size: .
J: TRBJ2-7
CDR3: CASSSPGASGRYEQYF
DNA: TGTGCCAGCAGCTCCCCGGGTGCTAGCGGGAGGTACGAGCAGTACTTC

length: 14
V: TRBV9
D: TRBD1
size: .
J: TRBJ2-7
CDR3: CASSTGTGSYEQYF
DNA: TGTGCCAGCAGCACAGGGACAGGGTCCTACGAGCAGTACTTC

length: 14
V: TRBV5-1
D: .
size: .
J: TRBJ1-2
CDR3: CASSPRGSNYGYTF
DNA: TGCGCCAGCAGCCCGCGAGGGAGTAACTATGGCTACACCTTC

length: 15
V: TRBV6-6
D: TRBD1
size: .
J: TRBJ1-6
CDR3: CASSNRQGNYSPLHF
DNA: TGTGCCAGCAGTAACAGACAGGGAAATTATTCACCCCTCCACTTT

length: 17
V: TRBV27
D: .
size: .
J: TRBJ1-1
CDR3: CASSVIGQVGPNTEAFF
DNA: TGTGCCAGCAGTGTTATCGGCCAGGTAGGACCGAACACTGAAGCTTTCTTT

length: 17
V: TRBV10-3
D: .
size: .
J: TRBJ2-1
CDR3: CAISTDSSPTSRNEQFF
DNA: TGTGCCATCAGTACGGACTCAAGCCCAACTAGTAGGAATGAGCAGTTCTTC

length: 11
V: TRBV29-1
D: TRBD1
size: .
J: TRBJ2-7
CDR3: CSVRTGNEQYF
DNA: TGCAGCGTTCGGACAGGGAACGAGCAGTACTTC

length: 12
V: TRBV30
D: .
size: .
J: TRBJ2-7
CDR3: CAWRATSYEQYF
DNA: TGTGCCTGGAGGGCCACCTCCTACGAGCAGTACTTC

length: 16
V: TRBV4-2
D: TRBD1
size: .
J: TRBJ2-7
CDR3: CASSQPSGTASYEQYF
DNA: TGTGCCAGCAGCCAACCCTCCGGGACAGCCTCCTACGAGCAGTACTTC

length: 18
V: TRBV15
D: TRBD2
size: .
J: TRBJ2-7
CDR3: CATSRVTSGGAMHGEQYF
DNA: TGTGCCACCAGCAGAGTGACTAGCGGGGGGGCCATGCACGGGGAGCAGTACTTC

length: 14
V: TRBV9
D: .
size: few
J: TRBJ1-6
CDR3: CASSVWGGDSPLHF
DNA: TGTGCCAGCAGCGTATGGGGTGGGGATTCACCCCTCCACTTT

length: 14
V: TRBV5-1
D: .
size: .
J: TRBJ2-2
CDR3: CASSLTTGLGELFF
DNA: TGCGCCAGCAGCTTGACCACAGGGCTCGGGGAGCTGTTTTTT

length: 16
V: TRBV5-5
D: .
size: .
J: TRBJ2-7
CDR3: CASSFQLGGVSPRQYF
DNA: TGTGCCAGCAGCTTCCAATTAGGGGGGGTTTCCCCTCGGCAGTACTTC

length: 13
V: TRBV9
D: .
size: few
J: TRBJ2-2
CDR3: CASSVGGQVELFF
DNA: TGTGCCAGCAGCGTAGGGGGCCAGGTAGAGCTGTTTTTT

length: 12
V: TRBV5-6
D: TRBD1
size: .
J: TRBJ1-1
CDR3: CASSWDRTEAFF
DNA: TGTGCCAGCAGCTGGGACAGGACTGAAGCTTTCTTT

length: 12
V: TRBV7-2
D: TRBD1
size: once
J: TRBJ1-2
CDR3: CASRQTGDGYTF
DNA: TGTGCCAGCAGGCAAACAGGGGATGGCTACACCTTC

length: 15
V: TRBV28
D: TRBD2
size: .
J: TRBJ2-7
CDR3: CASSSSGVTTYEQYF
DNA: TGTGCCAGCAGTTCTAGCGGGGTAACGACCTACGAGCAGTACTTC

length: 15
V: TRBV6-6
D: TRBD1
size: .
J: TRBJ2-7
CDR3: CASTDMDRDLLEQYF
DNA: TGTGCCAGCACCGACATGGACAGGGACCTACTCGAGCAGTACTTC

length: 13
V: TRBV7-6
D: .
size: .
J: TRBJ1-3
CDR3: CASSLDRGNTIYF
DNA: TGTGCCAGCAGCCTGGACAGAGGAAACACCATATATTTT